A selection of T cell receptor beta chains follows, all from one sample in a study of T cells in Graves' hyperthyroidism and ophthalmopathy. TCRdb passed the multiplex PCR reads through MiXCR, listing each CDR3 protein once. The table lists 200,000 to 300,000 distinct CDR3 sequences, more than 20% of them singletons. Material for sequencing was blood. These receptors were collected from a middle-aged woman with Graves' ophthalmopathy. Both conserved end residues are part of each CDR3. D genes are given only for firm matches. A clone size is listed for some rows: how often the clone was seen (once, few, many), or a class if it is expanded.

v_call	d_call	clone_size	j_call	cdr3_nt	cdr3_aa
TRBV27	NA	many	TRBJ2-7	TGTGCCAGCACTCGGCTAGCTGGGACCTCCTACGAGCAGTACTTC	CASTRLAGTSYEQYF
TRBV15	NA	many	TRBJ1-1	TGTGCCACCAGCACCGGAGGGATGGGGCCCCAAGAGATGAACACTGAAGCTTTCTTT	CATSTGGMGPQEMNTEAFF
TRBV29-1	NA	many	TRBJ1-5	TGCAGCGTTGCGTGGGGTGGGGATCAGCCCCAGCATTTT	CSVAWGGDQPQHF
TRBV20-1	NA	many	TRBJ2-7	TGCAGTGCTAGAGATCTCGCCACAGAGGACGAGCAGTACTTC	CSARDLATEDEQYF
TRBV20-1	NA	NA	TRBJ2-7	TGCAGTGCCATCCCCCGGACTAACACCTACGAGCAGTACTTC	CSAIPRTNTYEQYF
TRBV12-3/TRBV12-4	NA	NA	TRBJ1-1	TGTGCCAGCAGCCCTCTCGGGAACAGGGTAACTGAAGCTTTCTTT	CASSPLGNRVTEAFF
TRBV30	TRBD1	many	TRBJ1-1	TGTGCCTGGAGTGCGGGGACAGGCCAGAGGGTGAACACTGAAGCTTTCTTT	CAWSAGTGQRVNTEAFF
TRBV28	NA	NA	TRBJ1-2	TGTGCCAGCAGTTATACAGGCTATGGCTACACCTTC	CASSYTGYGYTF
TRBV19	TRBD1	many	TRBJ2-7	TGTGCCAGTAGTATCCGGACAGGGGACGGGCAGTACTTC	CASSIRTGDGQYF
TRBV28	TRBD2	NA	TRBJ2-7	TGTGCCAGCAGTCCAGGACTAGCGAGGGAGCAGTACTTC	CASSPGLAREQYF
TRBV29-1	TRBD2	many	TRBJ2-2	TGCAGCGTTGAACTAGCGGAGCCGACCACCCGCAACACCGGGGAGCTGTTTTTT	CSVELAEPTTRNTGELFF
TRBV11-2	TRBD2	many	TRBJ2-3	TGTGCCAGCAGCCCAGGACTAGCGGGACTCACAGATACGCAGTATTTT	CASSPGLAGLTDTQYF
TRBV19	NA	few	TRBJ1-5	TGTGCCAGTAGGGAGAATTTGCCCAATCAGCCCCAGCATTTT	CASRENLPNQPQHF
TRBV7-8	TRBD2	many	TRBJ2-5	TGTGCCAGCAGCTTCCCTACCCCGGGAGGGGAGACCCAGTACTTC	CASSFPTPGGETQYF
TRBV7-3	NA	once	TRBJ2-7	TGTGCCAGCAGCCGCACTGGGGGTGTCCAAGAGCAGTACTTC	CASSRTGGVQEQYF
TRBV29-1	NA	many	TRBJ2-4	TGCAGCGCTGGGACGGAGACCGTCGTGATTCAGTACTTC	CSAGTETVVIQYF
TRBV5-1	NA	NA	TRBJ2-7	TGCGCCAGCAGGCTGGAGACCTACGAGCAGTACTTC	CASRLETYEQYF
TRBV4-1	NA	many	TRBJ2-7	TGCGCCAGCAGCCCCGGGACCGGATTTCTTGGGGAGCAGTACTTC	CASSPGTGFLGEQYF
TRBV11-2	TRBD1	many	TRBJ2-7	TGTGCCAGCAGCTTCGACAGGGGGCGGTACGAGCAGTACTTC	CASSFDRGRYEQYF
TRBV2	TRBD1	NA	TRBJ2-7	TGTGCCAGCAGTGCCGGACAGGGGGCGGGCGAGCAGTACTTC	CASSAGQGAGEQYF
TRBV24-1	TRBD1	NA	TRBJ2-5	TGTGCCACCAGTGACAGGCCGTACAGGGGGAAAGAGACCCAGTACTTC	CATSDRPYRGKETQYF
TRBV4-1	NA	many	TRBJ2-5	TGCGCCAGCAGCCAAGATTTCAAAGGCGGGATTTTAGAGACCCAGTACTTC	CASSQDFKGGILETQYF
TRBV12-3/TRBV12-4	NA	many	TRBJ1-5	TGTGCCAGCAGTTTAGAAGGGCAGAGCAATCAGCCCCAGCATTTT	CASSLEGQSNQPQHF
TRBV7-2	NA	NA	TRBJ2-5	TGTGCCAGCAGCTTTAGGGCTAGCGTCGAGACCCAGTACTTC	CASSFRASVETQYF
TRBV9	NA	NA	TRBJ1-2	TGTGCCAGCAGCGTCGCCACGGGTGGCTACACCTTC	CASSVATGGYTF
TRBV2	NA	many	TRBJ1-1	TGTGCCAGCAGTGAAGCGCAGGGTGAGAACACTGAAGCTTTCTTT	CASSEAQGENTEAFF
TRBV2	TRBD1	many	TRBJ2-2	TGTGCCGGGGACAGGGATTCCACCGGGGAGCTGTTTTTT	CAGDRDSTGELFF
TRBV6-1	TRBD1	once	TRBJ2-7	TGTGCCAGCGGGGGGACAGGGAGTTCCTACGAGCAGTACTTC	CASGGTGSSYEQYF
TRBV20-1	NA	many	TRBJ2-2	TGCAGTGCTAGAGGGCGAGGGGGGAGTGGCACCGGGGAGCTGTTTTTT	CSARGRGGSGTGELFF
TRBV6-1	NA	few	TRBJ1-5	TGTGCCAGCAGTGAAGAGGTTTATTGGGGGCGAGAACAGCCCCAGCATTTT	CASSEEVYWGREQPQHF
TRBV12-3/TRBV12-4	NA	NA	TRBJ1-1	TGTGCCAGCAGTTTCTCCCTCGGCTCAGAAGCTTTCTTT	CASSFSLGSEAFF
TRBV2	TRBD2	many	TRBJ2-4	TGTGCCAGCACCGCCTCGGGCGGGAGCCAGAACATTCAGTACTTC	CASTASGGSQNIQYF
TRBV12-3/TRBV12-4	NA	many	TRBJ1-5	TGTGCCAGCAGAGGCGGGTTTGAGCAGCCCCAGCATTTT	CASRGGFEQPQHF
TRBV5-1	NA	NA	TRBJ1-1	TGCGCCAGCAGCTTGGTAACACCGAACACTGAAGCTTTCTTT	CASSLVTPNTEAFF
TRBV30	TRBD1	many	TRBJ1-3	TGTGCCTGGAGGAGGTGGGACAGGGATCGCTCTGGAAACACCATATATTTT	CAWRRWDRDRSGNTIYF
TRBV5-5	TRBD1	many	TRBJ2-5	TGTGCCAGCAGCTTGTATGACAGGGCCCTATACCAAGAGACCCAGTACTTC	CASSLYDRALYQETQYF
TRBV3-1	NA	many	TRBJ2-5	TGTGCCAGCGGGGTTAAGGAGACCCAGTACTTC	CASGVKETQYF
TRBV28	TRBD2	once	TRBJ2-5	TGTGCCAGCTGGACTAGCGGGGTACAAGAGACCCAGTACTTC	CASWTSGVQETQYF
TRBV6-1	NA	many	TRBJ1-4	TGTGCCAGCAGTCCCCCAGGCGGTGGTGAAAAACTGTTTTTT	CASSPPGGGEKLFF
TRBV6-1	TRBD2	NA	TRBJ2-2	TGTGCCAGCAGGAAGGACGGACTAGCGGGGACGACACGGTCCGGGGAGCTGTTTTTT	CASRKDGLAGTTRSGELFF
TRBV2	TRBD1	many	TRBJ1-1	TGTGCCAGCAAGAGGGGGCGTTCAACTGAAGCTTTCTTT	CASKRGRSTEAFF
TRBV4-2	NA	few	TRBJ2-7	TGTGCCAGCAGCCAAGATAGGGGACTGACTTTAGAGCAGTACTTC	CASSQDRGLTLEQYF
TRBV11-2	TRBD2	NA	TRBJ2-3	TGTGCCAGCAGCTTAGAGGGGTGGCGGGAGCGGACAGATACGCAGTATTTT	CASSLEGWRERTDTQYF
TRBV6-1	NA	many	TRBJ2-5	TGTGCCAGCGCTTCTTTCCTACAAGAGACCCAGTACTTC	CASASFLQETQYF